This T cell receptor beta chain was profiled in a study of T-cell memory formation after mild COVID-19. TCRdb itself ran the 5' RACE reads through MiXCR, one entry per CDR3 protein. The sample lists fewer than 350,000 distinct CDR3 sequences, approximately 15% occurring once. Trimming removed 5 bases at V and 2 bases at J, with 16 bases between. CDR1 and CDR2 from the germline V gene are MNHEY and SMNVEV (reference sequence). CDR3 length: 15 residues. The genes are TRBV27 and TRBJ2-7; a weak D match, TRBD2 (7 bases). This TCR came from a man younger than 35 who had mild COVID-19 (a few samples of this study predate the infection). Cell type and time point are not known. Sequencing input: PBMCs or a T cell subset sorted from them (not recorded which). The CDR3 DNA reads TGTGCCAGCAGTGATAAGGGGGGGAACCCCTACGAGCAGTACTTC. Protein sequence: CASSDKGGNPYEQYF.